This T cell receptor (beta chain) is drawn from a study of beta chain features in type 1 diabetes. Overall study findings and caveats: Shorter TCRB CDR3s, moderately but significantly so, were found in Type 1 diabetes patients in all four CD4+ subsets. Reads derived from cDNA could over-represent cells showing high TCR expression. Among type 1 diabetes patients, VDJ junctions had fewer insertions and more deletions. In the patient group, naive, central memory and Treg TCRB repertoires seemed more alike than in the healthy donor group.

The CDR3 covers 16 residues. Germline V gives CDR1 LNHDA, CDR2 SQIVND (reference sequence). V lost 5 bases to trimming and J lost 2 bases, with 15 bases between them. What was sequenced were expressed TCRB transcripts, since all of the isolated RNA had been reverse transcribed. The assay was immunoSEQ multiplex PCR, and TCRdb's table has in-frame clones only and misses some. The sample includes 250,000 to 300,000 clones, approximately 25% of them seen just once. A note on this clone: Its antigen is still unknown.

A CD45RO/CCR7/CD25/CD127/CD95/CD27 panel sorted naive, central memory, regulatory and stem cell-like memory CD4+ cells. The receptor comes from a woman aged 25 to 39 with type 1 diabetes. This rearrangement joins TRBV19 to TRBJ2-2; weak D call: TRBD2 (7 bases). The source material was naive CD4+ T cells from blood. The CDR3 loop is CASSVQGAGNTGELFF. CDR3 DNA sequence: TGTGCCAGTAGTGTACAGGGAGCGGGAAACACCGGGGAGCTGTTTTTT.